A selection of T cell receptor beta chains follows, all from one sample in a study of identical twins. Each CDR3 protein is one row after TCRdb ran MiXCR on the 5' RACE reads. The profile shows about 240,000 distinct CDR3 sequences, about 10% of them singletons. The sample taken for sequencing was memory T cells sorted from blood. These receptors originate from a man between 45 and 60 years old in good health. CDR3s include the opening cysteine and the closing phenylalanine or tryptophan. Each record gives: D gene, V gene, CDR3 length, J gene, clone size, CDR3 DNA, CDR3 protein. D genes are given only for firm matches. Only part of the rows carry a size: once, few, many, or a class if the clone is expanded.

-	TRBV24-1	15	TRBJ2-3	many	TGTGCCACCAGTGACCCTAAGCGGGGCACAGATACGCAGTATTTT	CATSDPKRGTDTQYF
TRBD2	TRBV9	16	TRBJ2-3	many	TGTGCCAGCAGCGTAGGACTAGCGGGAGGTGGAGATACGCAGTATTTT	CASSVGLAGGGDTQYF
-	TRBV14	13	TRBJ1-3	few	TGTGCCAGCAGCCGCTACAGCGGAAACACCATATATTTT	CASSRYSGNTIYF
TRBD1	TRBV11-2	13	TRBJ2-7	few	TGTGCCAGCAGCTTGGACAGGGGGCTCGAGCAGTACTTC	CASSLDRGLEQYF
TRBD1	TRBV6-1	14	TRBJ2-7	many	TGTGCCAGTACTCGGGACAGTGCCTCCTACGAGCAGTACTTC	CASTRDSASYEQYF
-	TRBV3-1	18	TRBJ1-6	many	TGTGCCAGCAGCCAAGAAGGCAGGCGGAGCTCCTATAATTCACCCCTCCACTTT	CASSQEGRRSSYNSPLHF
TRBD2	TRBV10-3	15	TRBJ2-7	-	TGTGCCATCAGTGGGGGGACTAGTCTCGTACGCGAGCAGTACTTC	CAISGGTSLVREQYF
TRBD1	TRBV12-3/TRBV12-4	14	TRBJ1-2	-	TGTGCCAGCACCCTGACAGGGGTAAGGAGTGGCTACACCTTC	CASTLTGVRSGYTF
-	TRBV20-1	11	TRBJ2-5	many	TGCGTGACCGGGGGCAGAGAGACCCAGTACTTC	CVTGGRETQYF
-	TRBV2	16	TRBJ2-1	many	TGTGCCAGCAGTGATGTGTTGATAAGCTCCTACAATGAGCAGTTCTTC	CASSDVLISSYNEQFF